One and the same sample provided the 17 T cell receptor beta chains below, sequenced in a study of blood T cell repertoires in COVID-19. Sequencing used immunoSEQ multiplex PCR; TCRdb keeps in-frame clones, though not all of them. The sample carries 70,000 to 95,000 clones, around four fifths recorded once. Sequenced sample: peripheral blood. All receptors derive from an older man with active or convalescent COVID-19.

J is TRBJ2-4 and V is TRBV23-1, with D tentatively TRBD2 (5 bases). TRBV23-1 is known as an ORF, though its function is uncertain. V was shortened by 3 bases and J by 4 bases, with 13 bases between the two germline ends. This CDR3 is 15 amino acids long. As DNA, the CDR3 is TGCGCCAGCAGTCATGAGGGTGGGGTGAAAAACATTCAGTACTTC. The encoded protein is CASSHEGGVKNIQYF.

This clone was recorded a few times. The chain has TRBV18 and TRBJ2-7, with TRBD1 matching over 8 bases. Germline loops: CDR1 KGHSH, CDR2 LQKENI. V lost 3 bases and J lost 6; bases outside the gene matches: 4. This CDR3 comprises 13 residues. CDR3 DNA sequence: TGTGCCAGCTCACCCGGACAGGGTGGCGAGCAGTACGTC. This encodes CASSPGQGGEQYV.

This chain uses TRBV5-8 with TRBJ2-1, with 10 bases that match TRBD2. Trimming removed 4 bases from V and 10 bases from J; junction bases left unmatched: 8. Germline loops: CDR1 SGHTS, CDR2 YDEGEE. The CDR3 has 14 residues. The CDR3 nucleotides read TGTGCCAGCAGCGAGGGACTAGCGCGAGAAGAGCAGTTCTTC. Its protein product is CASSEGLAREEQFF.

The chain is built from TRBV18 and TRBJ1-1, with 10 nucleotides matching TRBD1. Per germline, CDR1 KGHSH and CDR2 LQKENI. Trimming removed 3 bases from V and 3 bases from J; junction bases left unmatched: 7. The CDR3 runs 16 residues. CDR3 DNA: TGTGCCAGCTCACCCCGACAGGGGGCTGTCGACACTGAAGCTTTCTTT. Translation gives CASSPRQGAVDTEAFF.

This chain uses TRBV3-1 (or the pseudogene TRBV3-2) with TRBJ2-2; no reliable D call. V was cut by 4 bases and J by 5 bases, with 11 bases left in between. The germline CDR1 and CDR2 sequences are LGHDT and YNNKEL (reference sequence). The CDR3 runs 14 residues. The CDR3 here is CASSRSPSTGELFF. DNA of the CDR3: TGTGCCAGCAGCCGTAGCCCGAGTACCGGGGAGCTGTTTTTT.

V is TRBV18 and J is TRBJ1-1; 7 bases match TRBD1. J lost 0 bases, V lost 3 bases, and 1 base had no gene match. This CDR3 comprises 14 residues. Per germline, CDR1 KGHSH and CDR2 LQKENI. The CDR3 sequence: CASSPGTVNTEAFF. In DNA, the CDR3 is TGTGCCAGCTCACCGGGGACAGTGAACACTGAAGCTTTCTTT.

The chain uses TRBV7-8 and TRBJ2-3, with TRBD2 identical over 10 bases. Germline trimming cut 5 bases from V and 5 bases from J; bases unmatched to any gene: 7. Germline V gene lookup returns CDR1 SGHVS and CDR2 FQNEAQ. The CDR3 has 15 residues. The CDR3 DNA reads TGTGCCAGCAGCCTTCTAGCGGGGGCCGGAGATACGCAGTATTTT. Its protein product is CASSLLAGAGDTQYF.

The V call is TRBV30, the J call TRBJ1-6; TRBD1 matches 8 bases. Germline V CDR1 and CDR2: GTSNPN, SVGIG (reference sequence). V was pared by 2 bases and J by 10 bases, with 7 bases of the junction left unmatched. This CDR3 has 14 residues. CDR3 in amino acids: CAWSRGQVLSPLHF. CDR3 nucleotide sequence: TGTGCCTGGAGTAGGGGACAGGTATTATCACCCCTCCACTTT. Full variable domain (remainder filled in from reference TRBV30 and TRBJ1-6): SQTIHQWPATLVQPVGSPLSLECTVEGTSNPNLYWYRQAAGRGLQLLFYSVGIGQISSEVPQNLSASRPQDRQFILSSKKLLLSDSGFYLCAWSRGQVLSPLHFGNGTRLTVT.

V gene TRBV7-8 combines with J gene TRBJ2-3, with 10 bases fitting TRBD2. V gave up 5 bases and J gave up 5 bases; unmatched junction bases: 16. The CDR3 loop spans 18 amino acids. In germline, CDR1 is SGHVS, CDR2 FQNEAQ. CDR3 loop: CASSPPLSLAGVGDTQYF. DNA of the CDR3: TGTGCCAGCAGCCCCCCCCTGAGCCTAGCGGGAGTTGGAGATACGCAGTATTTT.

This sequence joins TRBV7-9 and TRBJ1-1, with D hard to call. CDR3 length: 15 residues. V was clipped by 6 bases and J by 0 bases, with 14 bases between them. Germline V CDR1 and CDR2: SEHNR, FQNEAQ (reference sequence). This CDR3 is CASRSGSSMNTEAFF. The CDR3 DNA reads TGTGCCAGCAGGTCGGGAAGCTCCATGAACACTGAAGCTTTCTTT.

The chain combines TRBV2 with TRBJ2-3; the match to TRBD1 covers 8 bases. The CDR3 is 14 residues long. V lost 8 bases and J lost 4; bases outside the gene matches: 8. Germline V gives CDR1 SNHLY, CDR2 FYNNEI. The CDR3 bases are TGTGCCAGCGAACGACAGGGGACGGCAGATACGCAGTATTTT. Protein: CASERQGTADTQYF.

CDR3 nucleotides: TGTGCCAGCAGCTTAGGCCCAGGTCAGCCCCAGCATTTT. It yields the protein CASSLGPGQPQHF. The chain couples TRBV11-3 to TRBJ1-5; D uncertain. CDR3 length equals 13 residues. Germline-derived CDR1 and CDR2 are SGHNT and YENEEA. V was clipped by 1 base and J by 6 bases, with 7 bases between them.

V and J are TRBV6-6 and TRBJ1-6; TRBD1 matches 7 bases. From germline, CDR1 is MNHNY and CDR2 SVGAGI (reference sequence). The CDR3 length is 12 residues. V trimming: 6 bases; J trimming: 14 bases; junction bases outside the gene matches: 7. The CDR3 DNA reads TGTGCCAGCAGCAAACAGGGGTCGGCCCTCCACTTT. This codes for CASSKQGSALHF.

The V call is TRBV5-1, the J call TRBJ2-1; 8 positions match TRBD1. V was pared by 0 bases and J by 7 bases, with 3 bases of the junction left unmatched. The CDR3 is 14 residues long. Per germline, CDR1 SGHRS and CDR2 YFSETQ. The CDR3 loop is CASSLGQGANEQFF. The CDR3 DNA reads TGCGCCAGCAGCTTGGGTCAGGGGGCGAATGAGCAGTTCTTC.

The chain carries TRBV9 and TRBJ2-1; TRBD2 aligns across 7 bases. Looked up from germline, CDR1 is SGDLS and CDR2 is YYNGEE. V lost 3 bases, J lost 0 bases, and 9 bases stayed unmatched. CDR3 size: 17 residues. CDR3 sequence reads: CASSARDYRNSYNEQFF. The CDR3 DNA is TGTGCCAGCAGCGCCCGGGACTACCGAAACTCCTACAATGAGCAGTTCTTC.

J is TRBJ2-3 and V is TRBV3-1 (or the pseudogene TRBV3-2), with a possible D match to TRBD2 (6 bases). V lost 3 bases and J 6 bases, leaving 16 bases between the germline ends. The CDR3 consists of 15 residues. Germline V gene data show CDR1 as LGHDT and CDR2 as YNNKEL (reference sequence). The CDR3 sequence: CASSQTRTAADTQYF. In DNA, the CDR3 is TGTGCCAGCAGCCAGACTAGAACGGCCGCGGATACGCAGTATTTT.

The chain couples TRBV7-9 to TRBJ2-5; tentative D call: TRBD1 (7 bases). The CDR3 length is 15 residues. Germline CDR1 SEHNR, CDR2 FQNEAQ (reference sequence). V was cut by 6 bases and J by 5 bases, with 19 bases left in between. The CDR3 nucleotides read TGTGCCAGCAGTAACTGGAGGGGGCGAGGTGAGACCCAGTACTTC. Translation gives CASSNWRGRGETQYF.